A selection of T cell receptor beta chains follows, all from one sample in a study of shared clonotypes between healthy human individuals. The assay was immunoSEQ multiplex PCR, and TCRdb's table has in-frame clones only and misses some. The sample lists around 480,000 clones; around 79% were seen once. The sequencing sample was made of PBMCs. These receptor sequences come from a middle-aged woman in good health. Some clones in this sample may be carry-over from other donors' samples. CDR3s include the opening cysteine and the closing phenylalanine or tryptophan. The D gene is left open where the match is weak. Expanded clones are given a class, and other clones once, few, many or no size at all.

v_call: TRBV29-1; clone_size: -; j_call: TRBJ1-1; d_call: TRBD1; cdr3_aa: CSSKLGQGLGTEAFF; cdr3_nt: TGCAGCAGCAAGCTGGGACAGGGGTTAGGCACTGAAGCTTTCTTT
v_call: TRBV18; clone_size: -; j_call: TRBJ2-5; d_call: TRBD2; cdr3_aa: CASSPLAGGRETQYF; cdr3_nt: TGTGCCAGCTCACCTCTAGCGGGAGGTCGAGAGACCCAGTACTTC
v_call: TRBV19; clone_size: -; j_call: TRBJ2-4; d_call: -; cdr3_aa: CASSQGPLNLAKNIQYF; cdr3_nt: TGTGCCAGTAGTCAGGGACCTCTAAACCTCGCCAAAAACATTCAGTACTTC
v_call: TRBV15; clone_size: -; j_call: TRBJ2-5; d_call: TRBD2; cdr3_aa: CATSSPLAGVQETQYF; cdr3_nt: TGTGCCACCAGCAGTCCCTTAGCGGGAGTACAGGAGACCCAGTACTTC
v_call: TRBV5-1; clone_size: -; j_call: TRBJ2-5; d_call: TRBD1; cdr3_aa: CASSSGQGLAQETQYF; cdr3_nt: TGCGCCAGCAGCTCCGGACAGGGGTTAGCGCAAGAGACCCAGTACTTC
v_call: TRBV5-1; clone_size: -; j_call: TRBJ2-7; d_call: -; cdr3_aa: CASSSSLRGNSYEQYF; cdr3_nt: TGCGCCAGCAGCTCCTCCCTTAGGGGTAACTCCTACGAGCAGTACTTC
v_call: TRBV5-6; clone_size: -; j_call: TRBJ1-1; d_call: -; cdr3_aa: CASSLYPHEGDGTEAFF; cdr3_nt: TGTGCCAGCAGCTTATACCCGCACGAGGGCGATGGCACTGAAGCTTTCTTT
v_call: TRBV19; clone_size: -; j_call: TRBJ2-7; d_call: -; cdr3_aa: CASSPGPGYEQYF; cdr3_nt: TGTGCCAGTAGTCCGGGCCCGGGCTACGAGCAGTACTTC
v_call: TRBV7-2; clone_size: -; j_call: TRBJ2-3; d_call: TRBD2; cdr3_aa: CASSPRTSGRVGSTDTQYF; cdr3_nt: TGTGCCAGCAGCCCGCGGACTAGCGGGAGGGTGGGTAGCACAGATACGCAGTATTTT
v_call: TRBV30; clone_size: -; j_call: TRBJ2-1; d_call: -; cdr3_aa: CAWSVSWEDNNEQFF; cdr3_nt: TGTGCCTGGAGTGTGTCGTGGGAGGACAACAATGAGCAGTTCTTC
v_call: TRBV19; clone_size: -; j_call: TRBJ2-1; d_call: -; cdr3_aa: CASRPSIGGVREQFF; cdr3_nt: TGTGCCAGTCGACCTTCTATTGGTGGGGTACGGGAGCAGTTCTTC
v_call: TRBV6-6; clone_size: -; j_call: TRBJ2-1; d_call: TRBD2; cdr3_aa: CASSASGSTYNEQFF; cdr3_nt: TGTGCCAGCAGCGCAAGCGGGAGCACCTACAATGAGCAGTTCTTC
v_call: TRBV14; clone_size: -; j_call: TRBJ2-7; d_call: TRBD1; cdr3_aa: CASSSSGTGGMNEQYF; cdr3_nt: TGTGCCAGCAGCTCTTCCGGGACAGGGGGTATGAACGAGCAGTACTTC
v_call: TRBV6-1; clone_size: many; j_call: TRBJ2-7; d_call: TRBD2; cdr3_aa: CASRGAAGGIYEQYF; cdr3_nt: TGTGCCAGCAGGGGAGCAGCGGGAGGGATCTACGAGCAGTACTTC
v_call: TRBV7-3; clone_size: -; j_call: TRBJ2-1; d_call: -; cdr3_aa: CASSIGGSYNEQFF; cdr3_nt: TGTGCCAGCAGCATCGGCGGTTCCTACAATGAGCAGTTCTTC
v_call: TRBV10-2; clone_size: -; j_call: TRBJ2-2; d_call: -; cdr3_aa: CASSESPDTGELFF; cdr3_nt: TGCGCCAGCAGTGAGTCGCCGGACACCGGGGAGCTGTTTTTT
v_call: TRBV9; clone_size: -; j_call: TRBJ2-3; d_call: TRBD2; cdr3_aa: CASSVAGGDTQYF; cdr3_nt: TGTGCCAGCAGCGTAGCCGGGGGGGATACGCAGTATTTT
v_call: TRBV18; clone_size: -; j_call: TRBJ2-2; d_call: -; cdr3_aa: CASSPKEGELFF; cdr3_nt: TGTGCCAGCTCACCGAAGGAGGGGGAGCTGTTTTTT
v_call: TRBV28; clone_size: once; j_call: TRBJ2-5; d_call: TRBD2; cdr3_aa: CASSFQLAGQKTQYF; cdr3_nt: TGTGCCAGCAGTTTCCAACTAGCGGGACAGAAGACCCAGTACTTC
v_call: TRBV10-1; clone_size: few; j_call: TRBJ2-2; d_call: TRBD2; cdr3_aa: CASSKGLAGAGELFF; cdr3_nt: TGCGCCAGCAGTAAGGGACTAGCGGGAGCCGGGGAGCTGTTTTTT
v_call: TRBV7-9; clone_size: -; j_call: TRBJ1-5; d_call: -; cdr3_aa: CASSRIYTGTDSNQPQHF; cdr3_nt: TGTGCCAGCAGCCGAATTTATACCGGGACGGATAGCAATCAGCCCCAGCATTTT
v_call: TRBV27; clone_size: -; j_call: TRBJ2-7; d_call: -; cdr3_aa: CASSFAAGGIPYEQYF; cdr3_nt: TGTGCCAGCAGTTTCGCGGCAGGGGGGATCCCCTACGAGCAGTACTTC
v_call: TRBV30; clone_size: -; j_call: TRBJ2-3; d_call: TRBD2; cdr3_aa: CAWRAGIVDTQYF; cdr3_nt: TGTGCCTGGAGAGCGGGAATCGTAGATACGCAGTATTTT
v_call: TRBV18; clone_size: -; j_call: TRBJ2-5; d_call: -; cdr3_aa: CASSPGQKAVSETQYF; cdr3_nt: TGTGCCAGCTCACCAGGCCAAAAAGCGGTCTCGGAGACCCAGTACTTC
v_call: TRBV9; clone_size: once; j_call: TRBJ2-6; d_call: -; cdr3_aa: CASSREISGANVLTF; cdr3_nt: TGTGCCAGCTCCAGGGAAATCTCTGGGGCCAACGTCCTGACTTTC
v_call: TRBV4-2; clone_size: -; j_call: TRBJ2-4; d_call: -; cdr3_aa: CASSQDGGGSAKNIQYF; cdr3_nt: TGTGCCAGCAGCCAAGACGGTGGAGGGAGTGCCAAAAACATTCAGTACTTC
v_call: TRBV12-5; clone_size: few; j_call: TRBJ2-5; d_call: TRBD1; cdr3_aa: CASGPGQPLETQYF; cdr3_nt: TGTGCTAGTGGTCCGGGACAGCCTTTGGAGACCCAGTACTTC
v_call: TRBV5-1; clone_size: -; j_call: TRBJ1-1; d_call: TRBD1; cdr3_aa: CASSFGTGGRGTEAFF; cdr3_nt: TGCGCCAGCAGCTTCGGGACAGGGGGCCGGGGGACTGAAGCTTTCTTT
v_call: TRBV7-2; clone_size: -; j_call: TRBJ1-1; d_call: -; cdr3_aa: CASSYNSAAEAFF; cdr3_nt: TGTGCCAGCAGCTACAACAGTGCCGCGGAAGCTTTCTTT
v_call: TRBV9; clone_size: -; j_call: TRBJ2-2; d_call: TRBD2; cdr3_aa: CASSRGTSGTANTGELFF; cdr3_nt: TGTGCCAGCAGCAGAGGGACTAGCGGGACCGCGAACACCGGGGAGCTGTTTTTT
v_call: TRBV2; clone_size: -; j_call: TRBJ2-3; d_call: TRBD1; cdr3_aa: CASSWQGATDTQYF; cdr3_nt: TGTGCCAGCAGTTGGCAGGGGGCAACAGATACGCAGTATTTT
v_call: TRBV29-1; clone_size: -; j_call: TRBJ2-2; d_call: -; cdr3_aa: CSVDGNTGELFF; cdr3_nt: TGCAGCGTTGACGGAAACACCGGGGAGCTGTTTTTT
v_call: TRBV5-4; clone_size: -; j_call: TRBJ2-1; d_call: TRBD2; cdr3_aa: CASSLPGLDVDEQFF; cdr3_nt: TGTGCCAGCAGCTTACCGGGACTAGATGTGGATGAGCAGTTCTTC
v_call: TRBV29-1; clone_size: -; j_call: TRBJ2-2; d_call: TRBD2; cdr3_aa: CSGATSRLTGELFF; cdr3_nt: TGCAGCGGGGCGACTAGCAGACTCACCGGGGAGCTGTTTTTT
v_call: TRBV6-1; clone_size: -; j_call: TRBJ2-6; d_call: -; cdr3_aa: CASSEKRECQSRANVLTF; cdr3_nt: TGTGCCAGCAGTGAAAAAAGGGAATGTCAAAGTCGGGCCAACGTCCTGACTTTC
v_call: TRBV7-9; clone_size: -; j_call: TRBJ1-3; d_call: -; cdr3_aa: CASSLLSGERGNTIYF; cdr3_nt: TGTGCCAGCAGCTTATTGTCGGGGGAGAGGGGAAACACCATATATTTT
v_call: TRBV7-8; clone_size: -; j_call: TRBJ2-7; d_call: TRBD1; cdr3_aa: CASSSHRGGEQYF; cdr3_nt: TGTGCCAGCAGCTCGCACAGGGGCGGCGAGCAGTACTTC
v_call: TRBV18; clone_size: -; j_call: TRBJ2-5; d_call: -; cdr3_aa: CASSPGQDETQYF; cdr3_nt: TGTGCCAGCTCCCCCGGGCAAGATGAGACCCAGTACTTC
v_call: TRBV6-6; clone_size: -; j_call: TRBJ1-5; d_call: -; cdr3_aa: CASSYWGALKPQHF; cdr3_nt: TGTGCCAGCAGTTATTGGGGGGCCCTTAAGCCCCAGCATTTT
v_call: TRBV2; clone_size: -; j_call: TRBJ2-7; d_call: -; cdr3_aa: CASSPYLGSGGSGEQYF; cdr3_nt: TGTGCCAGCAGCCCCTACCTCGGGTCAGGGGGTAGCGGGGAGCAGTACTTC
v_call: TRBV28; clone_size: once; j_call: TRBJ1-3; d_call: TRBD1; cdr3_aa: CASSQDRGRVAGNTIYF; cdr3_nt: TGTGCCAGCAGTCAGGACAGGGGGCGCGTAGCTGGAAACACCATATATTTT
v_call: TRBV29-1; clone_size: once; j_call: TRBJ2-4; d_call: TRBD2; cdr3_aa: CSVERGGEDIQYF; cdr3_nt: TGCAGCGTTGAACGGGGGGGAGAGGACATTCAGTACTTC
v_call: TRBV6-1; clone_size: -; j_call: TRBJ1-2; d_call: -; cdr3_aa: CAISERQPAGYGYTF; cdr3_nt: TGTGCCATCAGTGAGAGGCAGCCCGCTGGCTATGGCTACACCTTC
v_call: TRBV7-2; clone_size: few; j_call: TRBJ1-1; d_call: TRBD1; cdr3_aa: CASSVKGATVSEAFF; cdr3_nt: TGTGCCAGCAGCGTGAAGGGGGCGACTGTTTCTGAAGCTTTCTTT
v_call: TRBV7-9; clone_size: once; j_call: TRBJ2-5; d_call: -; cdr3_aa: CASSLTEETQYF; cdr3_nt: TGTGCCAGCAGCTTGACAGAAGAGACCCAGTACTTC
v_call: TRBV29-1; clone_size: -; j_call: TRBJ2-1; d_call: -; cdr3_aa: CSVQRTYNEQFF; cdr3_nt: TGCAGCGTCCAGCGGACCTACAATGAGCAGTTCTTC
v_call: TRBV14; clone_size: many; j_call: TRBJ2-7; d_call: -; cdr3_aa: CASSQFRDVDEQYF; cdr3_nt: TGTGCCAGCAGCCAGTTCCGGGACGTAGACGAGCAGTACTTC
v_call: TRBV5-4; clone_size: few; j_call: TRBJ2-7; d_call: -; cdr3_aa: CASSLATSYEQYF; cdr3_nt: TGTGCCAGCAGCTTGGCGACATCCTACGAGCAGTACTTC
v_call: TRBV2; clone_size: -; j_call: TRBJ2-7; d_call: TRBD1; cdr3_aa: CASSEATGAAYEQYF; cdr3_nt: TGTGCCAGCAGTGAAGCGACAGGGGCCGCATACGAGCAGTACTTC
v_call: TRBV5-1; clone_size: few; j_call: TRBJ2-1; d_call: -; cdr3_aa: CASSFGDSYNEQFF; cdr3_nt: TGCGCCAGCAGCTTCGGGGACTCTTACAATGAGCAGTTCTTC
v_call: TRBV29-1; clone_size: -; j_call: TRBJ2-3; d_call: TRBD2; cdr3_aa: CSVASGVVDTQYF; cdr3_nt: TGCAGCGTGGCTAGCGGGGTGGTGGATACGCAGTATTTT
v_call: TRBV5-1; clone_size: -; j_call: TRBJ1-1; d_call: -; cdr3_aa: CASSFGEVMNTEAFF; cdr3_nt: TGCGCCAGCAGCTTTGGCGAGGTAATGAACACTGAAGCTTTCTTT
v_call: TRBV12-5; clone_size: -; j_call: TRBJ2-1; d_call: TRBD2; cdr3_aa: CASGLVLSGIPGEQFF; cdr3_nt: TGTGCTAGTGGTTTGGTACTGAGCGGGATCCCGGGGGAGCAGTTCTTC